The 29 T cell receptor beta chains below were found in one sample sequenced in a study of blood T cell repertoires in COVID-19. The method was immunoSEQ multiplex PCR; TCRdb's version includes in-frame clones alone and lacks a portion of them. The sample records fewer than 300,000 clones, over 75% being singletons. Sequencing was carried out using peripheral blood. The origin of the receptors is a man aged 18 to 35 with active or convalescent COVID-19.

The rearrangement uses TRBV11-3 and TRBJ2-7; maybe TRBD1 (5 bases). This CDR3 contains 12 residues. Trimming pared 11 bases from V and 1 base from J, leaving 12 bases between. Germline V CDR1 and CDR2: SGHNT, YENEEA. In nucleotides, the CDR3 is TGTGCCCCCCCGACAGCTTCCTACGAGCAGTACTTC. Amino acids: CAPPTASYEQYF.

In DNA, the CDR3 is TGTGCCAGCAGCCACCTGACAGGGTCGGACTATGGCTACACCTTC. Amino acids: CASSHLTGSDYGYTF. V usage is TRBV13 and J usage is TRBJ1-2; TRBD1 agrees at 7 bases. Unmatched junction bases numbered 9, after V lost 5 bases and J lost 3 bases. The length of the CDR3 is 15 residues. The germline V gene encodes CDR1 PRHDT and CDR2 FYEKMQ (reference sequence).

The genes are TRBV4-3 and TRBJ1-1; no definite D call. The CDR3 length is 14 residues. The V gene lost 3 bases and the J gene lost 4 bases, with 12 bases spanning the gap. Germline V gene sequence: CDR1 LGHNA, CDR2 YSLEER. Here the CDR3 DNA reads TGCGCCAGCAGCCAGATTTGGGGAGCCACTGAAGCTTTCTTT. This codes for CASSQIWGATEAFF.

The chain has TRBV12-3 or TRBV12-4 and TRBJ1-5; 8 bases line up with TRBD1. The length of the CDR3 is 13 residues. The V and J ends lost 7 bases and 4 bases, in that order; junction bases with no gene match: 3. The CDR3 here is CASKDRANQPQHF. CDR3 in DNA: TGTGCCAGCAAGGACAGGGCGAATCAGCCCCAGCATTTT.

J is TRBJ1-5 and V is TRBV4-1, with no clear D. CDR1 MGHRA and CDR2 YSYEKL come from the germline V gene. The CDR3 has 13 residues. V shed 4 bases and J shed 11 bases, with 15 bases lying between them. The CDR3 here is CASSPLGVSAQHF. CDR3 DNA: TGCGCCAGCAGCCCCCTGGGCGTTTCGGCCCAGCATTTT.

The chain carries TRBV9 and TRBJ1-2; 12 bases match TRBD1. Per germline, CDR1 SGDLS and CDR2 YYNGEE. With 4 bases clipped from V and 7 bases from J, the junction kept 8 bases outside the gene matches. CDR3 length equals 15 residues. The CDR3 sequence is CASSTRDRGPGGYTF. The CDR3 coding sequence is TGTGCCAGCAGCACTAGGGACAGGGGGCCGGGTGGCTACACCTTC.

The V and J genes are TRBV7-7 and TRBJ2-3; weak D call: TRBD2 (7 bases). V gave up 5 bases and J gave up 3 bases, with 15 bases separating them. The CDR3 is 15 residues long. CDR1 and CDR2 (germline): SSHAT, FNYEAQ (reference sequence). The CDR3 DNA reads as TGTGCCAGCAGCAAACAAGGGGGGGGAACAGATACGCAGTATTTT. Translating it yields CASSKQGGGTDTQYF.

The V and J genes are TRBV7-2 and TRBJ2-5; D possibly corresponds to TRBD2 (5 bases). Trimming took off 6 bases at V and 3 bases at J, with 14 bases between the two ends. This CDR3 region has 14 residues. Looked up from germline, CDR1 is SGHTA and CDR2 is FQGNSA. This CDR3 is CASSFGSREETQYF. The CDR3 bases are TGTGCCAGCAGTTTCGGGTCGCGGGAAGAGACCCAGTACTTC.

The chain carries TRBV19 and TRBJ2-1; D perhaps matches TRBD1 (5 bases). V lost 1 base and J 9 bases, leaving 10 bases between the germline ends. From germline, CDR1 is LNHDA and CDR2 SQIVND (reference sequence). This CDR3 contains 13 residues. Written as DNA, the CDR3 is TGTGCCAGTAGTATAGCCAGGGCAGGTGAGCAGTTCTTC. Encoded protein: CASSIARAGEQFF.

The chain recombines TRBV2 with TRBJ1-2; 12 bases fit TRBD1. Germline lookup yields CDR1 SNHLY and CDR2 FYNNEI. The CDR3 loop spans 15 amino acids. The V gene end was trimmed by 9 bases and the J gene end by 8 bases; junction bases not matched to a gene: 13. Written as DNA, the CDR3 is TGTGCCAGGGGACAGGGGGCGCCTCTTCCGAAAGGCTACACCTTC. It is translated as CARGQGAPLPKGYTF.

The chain is built from TRBV7-2 and TRBJ1-1; 9 bases fit TRBD1. Germline V gene lookup returns CDR1 SGHTA and CDR2 FQGNSA. The CDR3 is 13 amino acids. J gave up 5 bases and V 4 bases, and 2 bases lay outside the gene matches. As DNA, the CDR3 is TGTGCCAGCAGCTCACAGGGGGCTACTGAAGCTTTCTTT. Translation: CASSSQGATEAFF. Full variable domain (missing parts from reference TRBV7-2 and TRBJ1-1): GAGVSQSPSNKVTEKGKDVELRCDPISGHTALYWYRQSLGQGLEFLIYFQGNSAPDKSGLPSDRFSAERTGGSVSTLTIQRTQQEDSAVYLCASSSQGATEAFFGQGTRLTVV.

The chain joins TRBV12-3 or TRBV12-4 to TRBJ2-1; TRBD1 might be the D (5 bases). Trimming shortened V by 3 bases and J by 4 bases, and 7 bases separated the two germline ends. The CDR3 sequence is 13 residues long. CDR3 region: CASSLTAYNEQFF. In DNA, the CDR3 is TGTGCCAGCAGTTTGACAGCATACAATGAGCAGTTCTTC.

V usage is TRBV9 and J usage is TRBJ2-1, with 12 bases aligning to TRBD2. The CDR3 spans 16 residues. Germline V gene data show CDR1 as SGDLS and CDR2 as YYNGEE. The V and J ends lost 3 bases and 7 bases, in that order; junction bases with no gene match: 8. This CDR3 is CASSGPSGGASNEQFF. Here the CDR3 DNA reads TGTGCCAGCAGCGGTCCTAGCGGGGGGGCTTCAAATGAGCAGTTCTTC.

V usage is TRBV29-1 and J usage is TRBJ1-1; tentatively, D is TRBD1 (5 bases). The germline CDR1 and CDR2 sequences are SQVTM and ANQGSEA. The CDR3 spans 13 residues. Trimming shortened V by 0 bases and J by 4 bases, and 9 bases separated the two germline ends. The chain's CDR3 is CSVEDPGRTEAFF. The CDR3 bases are TGCAGCGTTGAAGACCCAGGGCGCACTGAAGCTTTCTTT.

This chain uses TRBV15 with TRBJ2-5, with D maybe TRBD2 (5 bases). Germline CDR1 and CDR2: LNHNV and YYDKDF (reference sequence). The CDR3 covers 14 residues. Trimming removed 0 bases from V and 4 bases from J, with 9 bases in between. The CDR3 sequence: CATSRDRGLETQYF. For the CDR3, the DNA is TGTGCCACCAGCAGAGATCGAGGGTTAGAGACCCAGTACTTC.

V is TRBV13 and J is TRBJ2-1, with 8 bases matching TRBD1. Germline lookup yields CDR1 PRHDT and CDR2 FYEKMQ (reference sequence). There are 15 residues in the CDR3. J gave up 7 bases and V 8 bases, and 13 bases lay outside the gene matches. The CDR3 loop reads CASCQKTGVKNEQFF. The CDR3 coding sequence is TGTGCCAGCTGTCAGAAGACAGGGGTAAAAAATGAGCAGTTCTTC. Drawing the rest from reference TRBV13 and TRBJ2-1, the complete variable domain is AAGVIQSPRHLIKEKRETATLKCYPIPRHDTVYWYQQGPGQDPQFLISFYEKMQSDKGSIPDRFSAQQFSDYHSELNMSSLELGDSALYFCASCQKTGVKNEQFFGPGTRLTVL.

J is TRBJ1-1 and V is TRBV9, with D unresolved. CDR1 is SGDLS, CDR2 YYNGEE, per germline. Trimming stripped 3 bases from V and 12 bases from J, with 15 bases between. There are 12 residues in the CDR3. CDR3 nucleotides: TGTGCCAGCAGCGGGAGAGAGGGTATAACTTTCTTT. This encodes CASSGREGITFF. The full variable domain, rest sourced from reference TRBV9 and TRBJ1-1, is DSGVTQTPKHLITATGQRVTLRCSPRSGDLSVYWYQQSLDQGLQFLIQYYNGEERAKGNILERFSAQQFPDLHSELNLSSLELGDSALYFCASSGREGITFFGQGTRLTVV.

This clone was seen only a few times. V is TRBV6-4 and J is TRBJ2-1; 11 bases agree with TRBD2. Germline assignment: CDR1 MRHNA and CDR2 SNTAGT. This CDR3 is 16 amino acids long. The J segment lost 2 bases and the V segment lost 6 bases, leaving 6 bases of the junction unmatched. CDR3 region: CASSQTSGDPYNEQFF. The DNA for the CDR3 is TGTGCCAGCAGCCAGACTAGCGGGGACCCCTACAATGAGCAGTTCTTC.

This chain links TRBV2 with TRBJ1-5; 7 nucleotides line up with TRBD1. V gave up 6 bases and J gave up 3 bases; unmatched junction bases: 8. CDR1 and CDR2 (germline): SNHLY, FYNNEI. CDR3 length: 15 residues. CDR3 region: CASRVRQGNNQPQHF. The CDR3 DNA reads as TGTGCCAGCAGGGTGAGACAGGGAAACAATCAGCCCCAGCATTTT.

The chain has TRBV2 and TRBJ1-1; 8 bases align to TRBD1. Germline V gives CDR1 SNHLY, CDR2 FYNNEI. CDR3 length equals 14 residues. Unmatched junction bases numbered 9, after V lost 6 bases and J lost 6 bases. CDR3 bases: TGTGCCAGCAGAAAAACCAGGGGGCGGGCTGAAGCTTTCTTT. This encodes CASRKTRGRAEAFF.

This clone has a handful of counts. V and J are TRBV6-6 and TRBJ2-5; 8 nucleotides line up with TRBD2. The CDR3 contains 18 residues. Germline lookup yields CDR1 MNHNY and CDR2 SVGAGI (reference sequence). Trimming cost V 5 bases and J 9 bases; bases outside gene matches: 23. The CDR3 loop reads CASSRLAFSGGRLLAQYF. Here the CDR3 DNA reads TGTGCCAGCAGTCGACTCGCCTTCAGCGGGGGCCGTCTTTTAGCCCAGTACTTC.

The chain is built from TRBV10-3 and TRBJ1-2; 7 bases are a match to TRBD1. Germline V lookup: CDR1 ENHRY, CDR2 SYGVKD. The V gene end was trimmed by 0 bases and the J gene end by 8 bases; junction bases not matched to a gene: 3. The CDR3 contains 13 residues. CDR3 nucleotides: TGTGCCATCAGTGAGTCTACAGGGGACGGCTACACCTTC. This encodes CAISESTGDGYTF.

J is TRBJ2-3 and V is TRBV19; a possible D gene is TRBD2 (6 bases). Germline V gives CDR1 LNHDA, CDR2 SQIVND (reference sequence). CDR3 length: 12 residues. The V gene lost 7 bases and the J gene lost 1 base, with 6 bases spanning the gap. CDR3 nucleotides: TGTGCCAGTACGGGGGGCACAGATACGCAGTATTTT. This encodes CASTGGTDTQYF.

This clone was observed a single time. V usage is TRBV19 and J usage is TRBJ1-2; tentative D call: TRBD1 (5 bases). Per germline, CDR1 LNHDA and CDR2 SQIVND (reference sequence). V dropped 7 bases and J dropped 4 bases, with 16 bases sitting between them. This CDR3 is 14 amino acids long. CDR3 bases: TGTGCCAGTATCCGAACAGGACGTAGCTATGGCTACACCTTC. As protein: CASIRTGRSYGYTF.

The rearrangement links TRBV5-6 to TRBJ1-1; D may be TRBD1 (5 bases). Looked up from germline, CDR1 is SGHDT and CDR2 is YYEEEE. The CDR3 extends over 11 amino acids. Trimming left V 4 bases short and J 12 bases short, with 13 bases between. The CDR3 spells CASSTGLQTFF. In nucleotides, the CDR3 is TGTGCCAGCAGCACGGGACTCCAGACTTTCTTT.

This clone came up a few times. V gene TRBV9 combines with J gene TRBJ2-1; D is unresolved. Trimming stripped 0 bases from V and 0 bases from J, with 7 bases between. Germline CDR1 is SGDLS and CDR2 is YYNGEE. This CDR3 is built from 15 residues. The CDR3 is CASSVGVSSYNEQFF. In DNA form, the CDR3 reads TGTGCCAGCAGCGTAGGAGTAAGCTCCTACAATGAGCAGTTCTTC. Looking up the rest from reference TRBV9 and TRBJ2-1 gives the full variable domain: DSGVTQTPKHLITATGQRVTLRCSPRSGDLSVYWYQQSLDQGLQFLIQYYNGEERAKGNILERFSAQQFPDLHSELNLSSLELGDSALYFCASSVGVSSYNEQFFGPGTRLTVL.

This rearrangement joins TRBV15 to TRBJ2-3; TRBD1 agrees at 8 bases. CDR1 and CDR2 from the germline V gene are LNHNV and YYDKDF (reference sequence). Trimming removed 4 bases from V and 0 bases from J; junction bases left unmatched: 3. The CDR3 loop spans 15 amino acids. CDR3 DNA sequence: TGTGCCACCAGCAAATACAGGGGGAGCACAGATACGCAGTATTTT. It yields the protein CATSKYRGSTDTQYF.

The chain carries TRBV7-8 and TRBJ2-7; 9 nucleotides match TRBD1. The germline CDR1 and CDR2 sequences are SGHVS and FQNEAQ. CDR3 length: 13 amino acids. The V and J ends lost 4 bases and 4 bases, in that order; junction bases with no gene match: 2. The CDR3 nucleotides are TGTGCCAGCAGCTACGACAGGGGGTACGAGCAGTACTTC. The encoded protein is CASSYDRGYEQYF.

The CDR3 nucleotides read TGTGCCAGTATAAACCCTAGACTAGCGGGGGAGGATGAGCAGTTCTTC. As protein: CASINPRLAGEDEQFF. This chain uses TRBV19 with TRBJ2-1, with TRBD2 identical over 12 bases. Germline-derived CDR1 and CDR2 are LNHDA and SQIVND (reference sequence). The CDR3 contains 16 residues. The V gene end was trimmed by 7 bases and the J gene end by 8 bases; junction bases not matched to a gene: 12.